This record looks at one T cell receptor beta chain sequence and its context. This sample is drawn from a study of blood T cell repertoires in COVID-19. Study-wide context: The United States, Italy and Spain provided the acute and convalescent COVID-19 samples. From T cells, B-cell-depleted T cells, or PBMCs came the material, which was cDNA or gDNA.

In the original processing: From reference gene primer amplification, estimates of nucleated cell counts were derived. Measured with immunoSEQ multiplex PCR; TCRdb has only the in-frame clones, and not every one. V, J and clone size derive from that table, while D and trimming were established from the DNA sequence. The sample records about 150,000 clones, about 80% being singletons. The sample consisted of peripheral blood. The TCR originated in a human donor in a cohort sampled during active COVID-19.

CDR3 nucleotides: TGTGCCAGCAGCTTAGGAGGACTCCCTGGGGAGACCCAGTACTTC. This encodes CASSLGGLPGETQYF. V usage is TRBV7-8 and J usage is TRBJ2-5; the D gene is possibly TRBD2 (5 bases). The ends were cut back, 1 base at V and 5 bases at J, with 14 bases in the middle. This CDR3 is built from 15 residues. Germline assignment: CDR1 SGHVS and CDR2 FQNEAQ.